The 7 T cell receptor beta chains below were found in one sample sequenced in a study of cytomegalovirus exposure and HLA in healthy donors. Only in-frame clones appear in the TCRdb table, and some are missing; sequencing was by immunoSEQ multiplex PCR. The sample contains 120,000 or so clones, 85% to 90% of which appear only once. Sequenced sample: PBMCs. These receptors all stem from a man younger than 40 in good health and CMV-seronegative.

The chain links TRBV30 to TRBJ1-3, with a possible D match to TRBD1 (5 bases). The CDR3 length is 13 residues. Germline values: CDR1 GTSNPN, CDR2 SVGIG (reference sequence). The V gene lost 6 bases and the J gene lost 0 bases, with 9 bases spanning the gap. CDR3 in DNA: TGTGCCTGCGGACACCTCTCTGGAAACACCATATATTTT. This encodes CACGHLSGNTIYF.

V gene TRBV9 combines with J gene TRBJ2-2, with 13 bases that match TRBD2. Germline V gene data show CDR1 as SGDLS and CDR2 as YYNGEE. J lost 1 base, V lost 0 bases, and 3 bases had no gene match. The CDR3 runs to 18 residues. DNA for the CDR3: TGTGCCAGCAGCGTAGGGGGACTAGCGGGGCAGAACACCGGGGAGCTGTTTTTT. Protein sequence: CASSVGGLAGQNTGELFF.

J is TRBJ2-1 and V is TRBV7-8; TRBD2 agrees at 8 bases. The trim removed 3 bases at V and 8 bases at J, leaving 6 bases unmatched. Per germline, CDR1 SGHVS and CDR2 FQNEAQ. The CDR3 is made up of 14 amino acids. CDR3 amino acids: CASSFLGSGDEQFF. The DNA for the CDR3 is TGTGCCAGCAGCTTCCTGGGTAGCGGGGATGAGCAGTTCTTC.

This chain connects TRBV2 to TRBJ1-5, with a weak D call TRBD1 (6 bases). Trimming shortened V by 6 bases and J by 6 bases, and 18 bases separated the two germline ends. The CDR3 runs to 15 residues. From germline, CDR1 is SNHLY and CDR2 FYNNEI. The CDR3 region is CASSNREGSIQPQHF. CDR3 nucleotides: TGTGCCAGCAGCAACAGGGAGGGATCCATTCAGCCCCAGCATTTT.

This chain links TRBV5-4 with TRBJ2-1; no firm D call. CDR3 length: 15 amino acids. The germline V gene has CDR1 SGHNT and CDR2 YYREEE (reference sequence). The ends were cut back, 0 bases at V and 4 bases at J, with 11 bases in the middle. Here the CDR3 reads CASSLAYNSYNEQFF. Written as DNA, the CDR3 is TGTGCCAGCAGCTTGGCCTATAACAGTTACAATGAGCAGTTCTTC. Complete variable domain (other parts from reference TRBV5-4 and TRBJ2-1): ETGVTQSPTHLIKTRGQQVTLRCSSQSGHNTVSWYQQALGQGPQFIFQYYREEENGRGNFPPRFSGLQFPNYSSELNVNALELDDSALYLCASSLAYNSYNEQFFGPGTRLTVL.

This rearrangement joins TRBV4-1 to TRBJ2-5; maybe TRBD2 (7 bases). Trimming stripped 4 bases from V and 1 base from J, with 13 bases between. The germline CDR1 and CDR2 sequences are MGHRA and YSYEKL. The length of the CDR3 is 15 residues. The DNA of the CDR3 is TGCGCCAGCAGCCCCGGGGGGCCTCCCCAAGAGACCCAGTACTTC. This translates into CASSPGGPPQETQYF.

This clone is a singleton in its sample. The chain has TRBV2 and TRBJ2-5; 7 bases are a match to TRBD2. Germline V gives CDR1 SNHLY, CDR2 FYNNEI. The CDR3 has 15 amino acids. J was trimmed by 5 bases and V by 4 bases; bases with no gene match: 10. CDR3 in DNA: TGTGCCAGCAGTGGAGTCGGGGCGGGAGAGGAGACCCAGTACTTC. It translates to CASSGVGAGEETQYF.